The clone carrying this T cell receptor (beta chain) was observed at least ten times. Subjects aged 18 to 65 presented with newly diagnosed hyperthyroidism of less than 2 months' duration. Thyroid ultrasound, orbital computed tomography, clinical symptoms, and serum thyroxine and TRAb underpinned diagnoses. This entry belongs to a study of T cells in Graves' hyperthyroidism and ophthalmopathy. The investigators amplified TCR beta CDR3 regions from RNA transcripts. First-round RT-PCR with HTBI primers amplified the TCR CDR3 region. Via MiXCR, TCRdb re-called the multiplex PCR reads, giving one row per CDR3 protein. The profile shows 380,000 or so distinct CDR3 sequences, approximately 12% of them singletons. This sequence was found in a man aged 25-45 years with Graves' hyperthyroidism that later progressed to Graves' ophthalmopathy. Sequencing input: blood.

This CDR3 reads CASSEEDSGANVLTF. The CDR3 nucleotides read TGTGCCAGCAGTGAAGAGGACTCTGGGGCCAACGTCCTGACTTTC. The V and J genes are TRBV6-1 and TRBJ2-6; D is undetermined. Germline lookup yields CDR1 MNHNS and CDR2 SASEGT. V was clipped by 1 base and J by 0 bases, with 4 bases between them. The length of the CDR3 is 15 residues.